The 21 T cell receptor beta chains below were found in one sample sequenced in a study of CXCR3-negative and CXCR3-positive naive CD8 T cells. The study made its TRB cDNA libraries by 5' RACE, adding UMI labels. With the 5' RACE reads reprocessed, TCRdb shows one record per CDR3 protein and no DNA. The sample includes about 6,000 distinct CDR3 sequences. The sample taken for sequencing was naive CXCR3- CD8+ T cells from blood. Subset in this sample: CD45RO-CCR7+CD27+CD95- naive CD8+ T cells lacking CXCR3 (TNR3-). Every receptor here comes from a human donor in good health. Some clones in this sample may be carry-over from other donors' samples.

The rearrangement uses TRBV29-1 and TRBJ2-2; TCRdb's assignment of TRBD2 cannot be checked, as there is no DNA. This CDR3 comprises 14 residues. The germline gives CDR1 SQVTM, CDR2 ANQGSEA. This chain's CDR3 is CSVEGLAGTGELFF.

The rearrangement uses TRBV2 and TRBJ2-3. Germline V lookup: CDR1 SNHLY, CDR2 FYNNEI. The CDR3 length is 15 residues. CDR3 amino acids: CASSVWSAPTDTQYF.

This clonotype is identified as medium-sized (0.01 to 0.1%) from frequency. This chain joins TRBV29-1 and TRBJ2-1; as DNA is missing, the TRBD2 call by TCRdb cannot be tested. The CDR3 extends over 12 amino acids. From germline, CDR1 is SQVTM and CDR2 ANQGSEA. The CDR3 protein is CSAGRVDNEQFF.

The rearrangement uses TRBV6-6 and TRBJ2-5; absent DNA, TCRdb's TRBD2 call cannot be checked. The CDR3 length is 14 residues. Per germline, CDR1 MNHNY and CDR2 SVGAGI (reference sequence). This chain's CDR3 is CASSYLADQETQYF.

The chain links TRBV4-1 to TRBJ1-6; no DNA is available, so the TRBD1 call from TCRdb remains unchecked. This CDR3 contains 14 residues. The germline CDR1 and CDR2 sequences are MGHRA and YSYEKL. CDR3 region: CASSPWTGGSPLHF.

This clonotype ranks as medium-sized in terms of frequency. CDR3 loop: CASSRPYEGTEAFF. The V and J genes are TRBV2 and TRBJ1-1. The V gene's germline CDR1 is SNHLY and CDR2 FYNNEI. The CDR3 sequence is 14 residues long.

Judged by frequency, this clonotype is medium-sized. The chain has TRBV20-1 and TRBJ1-1. Per germline, CDR1 DFQATT and CDR2 SNEGSKA (reference sequence). The CDR3 covers 13 residues. CDR3 protein: CSARVIGNTEAFF.

The J gene is TRBJ1-1, the V gene TRBV21-1. TRBV21-1 is a recognized pseudogene. The CDR3 runs to 15 residues. This CDR3 reads CASSPRLRRNTEAFF.

The gene calls are TRBV5-1 and TRBJ1-5; the D gene TCRdb calls, TRBD1, cannot be checked with no DNA. Looked up from germline, CDR1 is SGHRS and CDR2 is YFSETQ. The CDR3 length is 16 residues. CDR3 amino acids: CASSPVGGQTYQPQHF.

The chain employs TRBV6-2 or TRBV6-3 and TRBJ2-4. CDR1 is MNHEY and CDR2 is SVGEGT in the germline V gene. The CDR3 extends over 16 amino acids. The CDR3 spells CASSYGAAEAKNIQYF.

Considering frequency, this clonotype is medium-sized. The V call is TRBV19, the J call TRBJ2-7; the TRBD2 assignment by TCRdb is unverifiable without DNA. Germline values: CDR1 LNHDA, CDR2 SQIVND (reference sequence). The CDR3 runs 15 residues. This CDR3 is CASSRTSGTSYEQYF.

By frequency, this clonotype is medium-sized. J is TRBJ2-7 and V is TRBV20-1; TCRdb indicates TRBD1, and absent DNA this call remains unverified. The CDR3 has 13 residues. CDR1 and CDR2 (germline): DFQATT, SNEGSKA (reference sequence). The CDR3 here is CSARDGGSYEQYF.

V and J are TRBV25-1 and TRBJ1-2; TCRdb outputs TRBD1, but without DNA this stays unchecked. CDR3 length: 13 amino acids. Germline V gives CDR1 MGHDK, CDR2 SYGVNS. CDR3 region: CASSRTGWDGYTF.

The chain joins TRBV6-5 to TRBJ2-7; no DNA is available, so the TRBD1 call from TCRdb remains unchecked. This CDR3 comprises 14 residues. Per the germline V gene, CDR1 is MNHEY and CDR2 is SVGAGI. This chain's CDR3 is CASSSETGPYEQYF.

The rearrangement uses TRBV2 and TRBJ2-1; as DNA is missing, the TRBD2 call by TCRdb cannot be tested. Germline V gene lookup returns CDR1 SNHLY and CDR2 FYNNEI. This CDR3 is built from 16 residues. CDR3 sequence reads: CASSESVAGPYNEQFF.

Measured by frequency, this clonotype is medium-sized. The chain recombines TRBV10-3 with TRBJ2-7; TCRdb proposes TRBD2, but this gene call is untestable without DNA. The CDR3 has 16 residues. Germline V gives CDR1 ENHRY, CDR2 SYGVKD. CDR3: CAISDSPSQSSYEQYF.

This chain connects TRBV29-1 to TRBJ2-1. The CDR3 has 16 amino acids. Germline CDR1 SQVTM, CDR2 ANQGSEA. CDR3 loop: CSVDGLTGILDNEQFF.

The genes are TRBV5-1 and TRBJ2-1; TCRdb's assignment of TRBD2 cannot be checked, as there is no DNA. Germline V gene data show CDR1 as SGHRS and CDR2 as YFSETQ. The CDR3 has 14 amino acids. The CDR3 is CASSPRDQLGEQFF. The whole variable domain, remainder taken from reference TRBV5-1 and TRBJ2-1, is KAGVTQTPRYLIKTRGQQVTLSCSPISGHRSVSWYQQTPGQGLQFLFEYFSETQRNKGNFPGRFSGRQFSNSRSEMNVSTLELGDSALYLCASSPRDQLGEQFFGPGTRLTVL.

Measured by frequency, this clonotype is medium-sized. The chain carries TRBV5-1 and TRBJ2-2; TCRdb indicates TRBD1, and absent DNA this call remains unverified. Germline CDR1 is SGHRS and CDR2 is YFSETQ. The CDR3 consists of 17 residues. CDR3 loop: CASSLARQGANTGELFF.

The chain couples TRBV20-1 to TRBJ2-4. The V gene's germline CDR1 is DFQATT and CDR2 SNEGSKA (reference sequence). The CDR3 is made up of 12 amino acids. The CDR3 reads CSAPTWMGIRYF.

Frequency places this clonotype as medium-sized. CDR3 sequence: CASSRLQAQNTEAFF. The chain uses TRBV5-5 and TRBJ1-1. CDR1 SGHKS and CDR2 YYEKEE come from the germline V gene (reference sequence). The CDR3 sequence is 15 residues long.